Below, 11 T cell receptor beta chains from the same sample are listed, as sequenced in a study of blood T cell repertoires in COVID-19 (dated by TCRdb to the early 2020s). Libraries were prepared through the immunoSEQ multiplex PCR assay. TCRdb limited this immuneACCESS table to in-frame rearrangements with V and J called. A share of clones is missing; checked studies link under half to unresolved V genes, and the rest is unexplained. The sample table lists about 360,000 clones, around 86% of them with a count of one. The ten biggest clones cover roughly 3.1% of the sample. The sequencing sample was made of peripheral blood. These TCRs come from a human donor in a cohort sampled during active COVID-19.

The rearrangement links TRBV30 to TRBJ2-2; D unclear. CDR1 and CDR2 from the germline V gene are GTSNPN and SVGIG (reference sequence). Trimming cost V 4 bases and J 5 bases, with 14 bases left between them. This CDR3 region has 14 residues. The CDR3 DNA follows: TGTGCCTGGACTCAGACTGGTTGGACCGGGGAGCTGTTTTTT. Protein sequence: CAWTQTGWTGELFF.

In its sample, this clone was seen once. This chain joins TRBV5-5 and TRBJ2-5, with 10 bases that match TRBD2. CDR3 length: 16 amino acids. The germline gives CDR1 SGHKS, CDR2 YYEKEE (reference sequence). The ends lost 4 bases at V and 5 bases at J; junction bases unmatched: 11. The CDR3 spells CASSGFQREGPETQYF. The CDR3 DNA sequence: TGTGCCAGCAGCGGGTTCCAGCGGGAGGGCCCGGAGACCCAGTACTTC. Looking up the rest from reference TRBV5-5 and TRBJ2-5 gives the full variable domain: DAGVTQSPTHLIKTRGQQVTLRCSPISGHKSVSWYQQVLGQGPQFIFQYYEKEERGRGNFPDRFSARQFPNYSSELNVNALLLGDSALYLCASSGFQREGPETQYFGPGTRLLVL.

In this sample, this clone turned up a few times. This chain joins TRBV5-4 and TRBJ1-1; D not certain. V lost 3 bases, J lost 14 bases, and 14 bases lay in between. Germline loops: CDR1 SGHNT, CDR2 YYREEE (reference sequence). The CDR3 loop spans 11 amino acids. This CDR3 is CASSSPGGRFF. The CDR3 coding sequence is TGTGCCAGCAGCTCCCCCGGCGGCCGATTCTTT.

The chain recombines TRBV28 with TRBJ2-2, with D possibly being TRBD1 (6 bases). The CDR3 contains 16 residues. The germline V gene encodes CDR1 MDHEN and CDR2 SYDVKM. Trimming took off 6 bases at V and 6 bases at J, with 20 bases between the two ends. The CDR3 loop is CASSHRNYRAAGELFF. The CDR3 region has the DNA TGTGCCAGCAGCCACCGAAATTACAGGGCGGCCGGGGAGCTGTTTTTT.

V gene TRBV9 combines with J gene TRBJ2-7, with TRBD2 matching over 7 bases. CDR3 length equals 14 residues. The ends lost 1 base at V and 7 bases at J; junction bases unmatched: 8. Germline values: CDR1 SGDLS, CDR2 YYNGEE. Here the CDR3 DNA reads TGTGCCAGCAGCGTATACGGGGGGTCGCGGGAGCAGTACTTC. Translating it yields CASSVYGGSREQYF.

The genes are TRBV5-1 and TRBJ2-7; TRBD2 matches at 7 bases. Germline V CDR1 and CDR2: SGHRS, YFSETQ. CDR3 length: 16 residues. Trimming took 0 bases from V and 4 from J; bases not matched to a gene: 10. The CDR3 protein is CASSLGEGGQRYEQYF. The CDR3 nucleotides are TGCGCCAGCAGCTTGGGGGAGGGCGGCCAGCGATACGAGCAGTACTTC.

The chain carries TRBV10-3 and TRBJ1-2; the D gene is possibly TRBD1 (5 bases). The V gene's germline CDR1 is ENHRY and CDR2 SYGVKD. This CDR3 has 15 amino acids. V lost 5 bases and J lost 4, with 17 bases in between. The CDR3 DNA follows: TGTGCCATCAGTAAAACAGGTTCTGGTAGCTATGGCTACACCTTC. It translates to CAISKTGSGSYGYTF.

The chain links TRBV19 to TRBJ2-7, with 8 positions matching TRBD1. Germline CDR1 is LNHDA and CDR2 is SQIVND (reference sequence). CDR3 size: 17 residues. V shed 3 bases and J 7 bases; nucleotides not matched to a gene: 17. The DNA of the CDR3 is TGTGCCAGTAGTATGAATGTGGGACAGGCCCCAAGGGGAGAGCAGTACTTC. Its translation is CASSMNVGQAPRGEQYF.

In regard to this clone: This sample includes further DNA sequences coding for the same CDR3. This chain's CDR3 is CASSPQGSGNTIYF. CDR3 DNA sequence: TGTGCCAGCTCACCGCAGGGGAGTGGAAACACCATATATTTT. The chain couples TRBV18 to TRBJ1-3; tentative D call: TRBD1 (6 bases). The CDR3 is made up of 14 amino acids. The germline V and J ends were trimmed by 3 bases and 3 bases, with 9 bases remaining between them. The germline V gene encodes CDR1 KGHSH and CDR2 LQKENI.

The rearrangement joins TRBV7-9 to TRBJ2-2; D remains unclear. CDR3 length: 12 amino acids. V was trimmed by 1 base and J by 7 bases, leaving 4 bases between them. In germline, CDR1 is SEHNR, CDR2 FQNEAQ (reference sequence). The CDR3 DNA sequence: TGTGCCAGCAGCTTAGATAGCGGGGAGCTGTTTTTT. Encoded protein: CASSLDSGELFF.

The V call is TRBV4-1, the J call TRBJ1-1, with D possibly TRBD1 on 6 matching bases. The CDR3 loop spans 17 amino acids. CDR1 is MGHRA and CDR2 is YSYEKL in the germline V gene. The germline V and J ends were trimmed by 1 base and 1 base, with 16 bases remaining between them. The CDR3 is CASSQASPWGRNTEAFF. The CDR3 bases are TGCGCCAGCAGCCAAGCATCCCCCTGGGGGCGGAACACTGAAGCTTTCTTT.